The 27 T cell receptor beta chains below come from one sample, sequenced in a study of identical twins. TCRdb recomputed calls from the 5' RACE reads with MiXCR, one row per CDR3 protein. The sample lists more than 1.5 million distinct CDR3 sequences; about 32% were seen once. The specimen was cord blood. The receptors originated from a newborn girl in good health.

The chain combines TRBV18 with TRBJ2-1; D may be TRBD2 (6 bases). The CDR3 spans 13 residues. Germline lookup yields CDR1 KGHSH and CDR2 LQKENI. Deletions cut 6 bases from V and 8 bases from J, with 14 bases between. The CDR3 spells CASSRLDMDEQFF. CDR3 in DNA: TGTGCCAGCTCCCGACTAGATATGGATGAGCAGTTCTTC.

The chain combines TRBV3-1 with TRBJ2-1; a weak D match, TRBD1 (5 bases). The V gene's germline CDR1 is LGHDT and CDR2 YNNKEL (reference sequence). The CDR3 length is 15 residues. Trimming took 1 base from V and 8 from J, leaving 15 bases between them. CDR3 sequence: CASSQVRPPRDEQFF. In DNA, the CDR3 is TGTGCCAGCAGCCAAGTGCGGCCTCCCAGGGATGAGCAGTTCTTC.

Concerning this clonotype: This may stem from a read error, because a much larger clone lies one nucleotide away. CDR3 sequence: CASSEYTSPLHF. Here the CDR3 DNA reads TGTGCCAGCAGTGAATATACTTCACCCCTCCACTTT. The chain uses TRBV25-1 and TRBJ1-6, with D unresolved. The CDR3 totals 12 residues. CDR1 is MGHDK and CDR2 is SYGVNS in the germline V gene. Full variable domain (outside the CDR3, taken from reference TRBV25-1 and TRBJ1-6): EADIYQTPRYLVIGTGKKITLECSQTMGHDKMYWYQQDPGMELHLIHYSYGVNSTEKGDLSSESTVSRIRTEHFPLTLESARPSHTSQYLCASSEYTSPLHFGNGTRLTVT.

This clonotype has more than one count but fewer than ten. This sequence joins TRBV29-1 and TRBJ2-5; tentatively, D is TRBD1 (6 bases). CDR3 length: 12 residues. The germline CDR1 and CDR2 sequences are SQVTM and ANQGSEA. The ends were cut back, 4 bases at V and 11 bases at J, with 17 bases in the middle. This CDR3 reads CSVVGADNEQYF. CDR3 nucleotide sequence: TGCAGCGTTGTGGGGGCAGACAATGAGCAGTACTTC.

The CDR3 region is CSAGQGWTEAFF. CDR3 nucleotides: TGCAGCGCTGGACAGGGATGGACTGAAGCTTTCTTT. The chain links TRBV29-1 to TRBJ1-1; TRBD1 matches 8 bases. Trimming cost V 7 bases and J 5 bases; bases outside gene matches: 6. The germline gives CDR1 SQVTM, CDR2 ANQGSEA. The CDR3 extends over 12 amino acids. Full variable domain (rest looked up from reference TRBV29-1 and TRBJ1-1): SAVISQKPSRDICQRGTSLTIQCQVDSQVTMMFWYRQQPGQSLTLIATANQGSEATYESGFVIDKFPISRPNLTFSTLTVSNMSPEDSSIYLCSAGQGWTEAFFGQGTRLTVV.

This clonotype has only a few counts. The chain carries TRBV10-3 and TRBJ2-2; TRBD1 agrees at 9 bases. V was clipped by 6 bases and J by 0 bases; unmatched bases: 5. This CDR3 contains 16 residues. Germline values: CDR1 ENHRY, CDR2 SYGVKD. Here the CDR3 reads CAIRQGANSNTGELFF. The CDR3, as DNA: TGTGCCATCAGACAGGGGGCGAATTCGAACACCGGGGAGCTGTTTTTT.

At least ten counts were recorded for this clonotype. The chain is built from TRBV7-9 and TRBJ1-1, with no clear D. V was cut by 3 bases and J by 3 bases, with 5 bases left in between. CDR1 is SEHNR, CDR2 FQNEAQ, per germline (reference sequence). CDR3 length: 12 residues. As DNA, the CDR3 is TGTGCCAGCAGCTTCGGGGACACTGAAGCTTTCTTT. Translating it yields CASSFGDTEAFF.

V usage is TRBV20-1 and J usage is TRBJ2-1; D is possibly TRBD1 or TRBD2 (5 bases each). This CDR3 spans 12 amino acids. Trimming took off 6 bases at V and 7 bases at J, with 13 bases between the two ends. Germline V gene data show CDR1 as DFQATT and CDR2 as SNEGSKA (reference sequence). This CDR3 reads CSAAGTANEQFF. CDR3 nucleotide sequence: TGCAGTGCGGCCGGGACGGCAAATGAGCAGTTCTTC.

The genes are TRBV29-1 and TRBJ1-1; no reliable D call. The CDR3 is made up of 14 amino acids. In germline, CDR1 is SQVTM, CDR2 ANQGSEA. V gave up 3 bases and J gave up 0 bases, with 11 bases separating them. CDR3 DNA sequence: TGCAGCGTTGACGAACCGGGATTGAACACTGAAGCTTTCTTT. Its translation: CSVDEPGLNTEAFF. Complete variable domain (other parts from reference TRBV29-1 and TRBJ1-1): SAVISQKPSRDICQRGTSLTIQCQVDSQVTMMFWYRQQPGQSLTLIATANQGSEATYESGFVIDKFPISRPNLTFSTLTVSNMSPEDSSIYLCSVDEPGLNTEAFFGQGTRLTVV.

The rearrangement joins TRBV6-5 to TRBJ1-2; 7 bases are a match to TRBD1. The length of the CDR3 is 14 residues. The germline CDR1 and CDR2 sequences are MNHEY and SVGAGI. Trimming took 8 bases from V and 6 from J; bases not matched to a gene: 12. CDR3 loop: CASRSPRQGDGYTF. The CDR3 bases are TGTGCCAGCCGTTCACCTCGACAGGGAGATGGCTACACCTTC.

V and J are TRBV9 and TRBJ2-1; 10 bases match TRBD2. J gave up 7 bases and V 0 bases, and 7 bases lay outside the gene matches. This CDR3 region has 16 residues. Germline values: CDR1 SGDLS, CDR2 YYNGEE. The CDR3 region is CASSVDGSGGLNEQFF. CDR3 DNA sequence: TGTGCCAGCAGCGTAGATGGTAGCGGGGGGTTGAATGAGCAGTTCTTC.

Concerning this clonotype itself: A read error may explain this, as a much larger clone is one base away. The chain is built from TRBV5-1 and TRBJ2-1; D not resolved. Trimming removed 2 bases from V and 0 bases from J, with 12 bases in between. The germline gives CDR1 SGHRS, CDR2 YFSETQ. This CDR3 has 16 amino acids. The CDR3 DNA follows: TGCGCCAGCAGCTTCGGCGACTGTAGCTCCTACAATGAGCAGTTCTTC. The encoded protein is CASSFGDCSSYNEQFF.

This clonotype has at least ten counts. The chain is built from TRBV29-1 and TRBJ2-7; tentatively, D is TRBD1 (6 bases). With 7 bases removed from V and 0 bases from J, the gap between germline ends came to 16 bases. The germline CDR1 and CDR2 sequences are SQVTM and ANQGSEA. CDR3 length: 14 amino acids. The CDR3 nucleotides read TGCAGCGCCGCTTCCGGGACATTCTCCTACGAGCAGTACTTC. Protein: CSAASGTFSYEQYF.

This chain links TRBV6-4 with TRBJ1-2; D is undetermined. Per the germline V gene, CDR1 is MRHNA and CDR2 is SNTAGT. The CDR3 length is 14 residues. V was trimmed by 2 bases and J by 5 bases, leaving 12 bases between them. The CDR3 sequence: CASSDLTDPYGYTF. CDR3 in DNA: TGTGCCAGCAGTGACCTGACGGACCCTTATGGCTACACCTTC.

The J gene is TRBJ2-3, the V gene TRBV3-1; 8 bases are a match to TRBD2. From germline, CDR1 is LGHDT and CDR2 YNNKEL (reference sequence). This CDR3 has 17 residues. The trim removed 0 bases at V and 1 base at J, leaving 6 bases unmatched. For the CDR3, the DNA is TGTGCCAGCAGCCAAGATTTCGGGGGGGCCGGCACAGATACGCAGTATTTT. This gives the protein CASSQDFGGAGTDTQYF.

The chain uses TRBV9 and TRBJ1-5; TRBD1 agrees at 7 bases. The J segment lost 0 bases and the V segment lost 3 bases, leaving 6 bases of the junction unmatched. The CDR3 covers 16 residues. Looked up from germline, CDR1 is SGDLS and CDR2 is YYNGEE. For the CDR3, the DNA is TGTGCCAGCAGCGGAGGGACAGTTTATAGCAATCAGCCCCAGCATTTT. It is translated as CASSGGTVYSNQPQHF.

The V call is TRBV5-8, the J call TRBJ2-7, with D maybe TRBD2 (7 bases). The CDR3 loop spans 15 amino acids. Germline V gene lookup returns CDR1 SGHTS and CDR2 YDEGEE. V was clipped by 4 bases and J by 2 bases, with 16 bases between them. The CDR3 bases are TGTGCCAGCAGCCCCATGGCCGGGGGGCCCTACGAGCAGTACTTC. Its protein is CASSPMAGGPYEQYF.

With regard to this clonotype: Relative to the germline gene, one junction end is altered; a read error may explain this. V is TRBV3-1 and J is TRBJ2-5; tentatively, D is TRBD1 (6 bases). This CDR3 contains 16 residues. Germline V lookup: CDR1 LGHDT, CDR2 YNNKEL (reference sequence). In DNA form, the CDR3 reads TGTGCCAGCAGTTGGAAACAGGGCCCTCCCCAAGGGACCCAGTACTTC. Encoded protein: CASSWKQGPPQGTQYF.

V and J are TRBV20-1 and TRBJ2-1, with 15 bases matching TRBD2. The CDR3 runs 16 residues. The germline CDR1 and CDR2 sequences are DFQATT and SNEGSKA (reference sequence). Trimming at V came to 6 bases and at J to 5 bases, leaving 8 bases not matched to a gene. CDR3 residues: CSAPGLAGGQDNEQFF. CDR3 sequence (DNA): TGCAGTGCACCTGGACTAGCGGGGGGGCAGGACAATGAGCAGTTCTTC.

This clonotype was picked up one time. The gene calls are TRBV27 and TRBJ1-6; a possible D gene is TRBD1 (5 bases). V was pared by 2 bases and J by 10 bases, with 18 bases between. The CDR3 sequence is 16 residues long. Looked up from germline, CDR1 is MNHEY and CDR2 is SMNVEV (reference sequence). CDR3 nucleotide sequence: TGTGCCAGCAGTTTAGCCCGGGGTCAGGGAGGCTCACCCCTCCACTTT. Translation: CASSLARGQGGSPLHF.

There are a few counts of this clonotype. The chain joins TRBV12-3 or TRBV12-4 to TRBJ2-7, with D unresolved. V dropped 1 base and J dropped 3 bases, with 10 bases sitting between them. CDR3 length equals 14 residues. CDR3 residues: CASSLGQANYEQYF. The CDR3 region has the DNA TGTGCCAGCAGTTTAGGCCAGGCGAACTACGAGCAGTACTTC.

V usage is TRBV15 and J usage is TRBJ1-1, with D tentatively TRBD1 (6 bases). V lost 0 bases to trimming and J lost 3 bases, with 8 bases between them. The germline gives CDR1 LNHNV, CDR2 YYDKDF (reference sequence). This CDR3 has 14 amino acids. This CDR3 reads CATSREGGDTEAFF. The DNA of the CDR3 is TGTGCCACCAGCAGAGAAGGGGGAGACACTGAAGCTTTCTTT.

This clonotype was counted between two and nine times. V gene TRBV2 combines with J gene TRBJ2-7, with D hard to call. From germline, CDR1 is SNHLY and CDR2 FYNNEI. The CDR3 spans 14 residues. V was clipped by 0 bases and J by 4 bases, with 10 bases between them. The CDR3 sequence is CASSEAFAQYEQYF. The CDR3 DNA is TGTGCCAGCAGTGAAGCGTTTGCACAGTACGAGCAGTACTTC.

This clonotype was counted only a few times. The chain links TRBV6-2 or TRBV6-3 to TRBJ1-1; D unclear. CDR1 is MNHEY and CDR2 is SVGEGT in the germline V gene. The CDR3 runs 15 residues. Trimming pared 2 bases from V and 2 bases from J, leaving 12 bases between. The CDR3 is CASSYHTPINTEAFF. CDR3 bases: TGTGCCAGCAGTTACCACACACCGATCAACACTGAAGCTTTCTTT.

The chain has TRBV3-1 and TRBJ2-7; D gene ambiguous. V was trimmed by 1 base and J by 3 bases, leaving 13 bases between them. Germline V gene lookup returns CDR1 LGHDT and CDR2 YNNKEL (reference sequence). CDR3 size: 15 residues. CDR3 in DNA: TGTGCCAGCAGCCAAGTAACCGCACGATACTACGAGCAGTACTTC. Translation: CASSQVTARYYEQYF.

J is TRBJ1-2 and V is TRBV7-2; no reliable D call. Germline lookup yields CDR1 SGHTA and CDR2 FQGNSA. The CDR3 sequence is 14 residues long. Trimming stripped 1 base from V and 4 bases from J, with 10 bases between. The CDR3 sequence is CASSLGPLRYGYTF. Written as DNA, the CDR3 is TGTGCCAGCAGCTTAGGGCCCCTCCGCTATGGCTACACCTTC.

The rearrangement joins TRBV6-6 to TRBJ1-1; D possibly corresponds to TRBD1 (5 bases). Germline CDR1 and CDR2: MNHNY and SVGAGI (reference sequence). V was shortened by 2 bases and J by 0 bases, with 10 bases between the two germline ends. The CDR3 is made up of 15 amino acids. CDR3 nucleotide sequence: TGTGCCAGCAGTTACAGGGGACCCGTGAACACTGAAGCTTTCTTT. Encoded protein: CASSYRGPVNTEAFF.